The 9 T cell receptor beta chains reported below all come from one sample, sequenced in a study of shared clonotypes between healthy human individuals. Sequencing used immunoSEQ multiplex PCR; TCRdb keeps in-frame clones, though not all of them. The repertoire includes roughly 330,000 clones, around 74% of them detected once, and about a tenth sits in the top ten. The sample consisted of memory CD4+ T cells sorted from blood. Noted subset: CD45RA-negative fraction. Receptor source: a man aged 30 to 45 in good health.

This clone was seen more than once but under ten times. This chain links TRBV14 with TRBJ2-1; 10 bases fit TRBD2. CDR1 is SGHDN, CDR2 FVKESK, per germline. V was clipped by 1 base and J by 4 bases; unmatched bases: 22. This CDR3 spans 22 amino acids. CDR3 nucleotide sequence: TGTGCCAGCAGCCAAGGCTCTAAGAGCGGGAGGGCCTACTCTCTACCTTACAATGAGCAGTTCTTC. Encoded protein: CASSQGSKSGRAYSLPYNEQFF.

The J gene is TRBJ2-5, the V gene TRBV10-1; 10 nucleotides line up with TRBD2. The CDR3 totals 17 residues. The germline gives CDR1 WNHNN, CDR2 SYGVQD (reference sequence). V was clipped by 4 bases and J by 5 bases; unmatched bases: 13. In nucleotides, the CDR3 is TGCGCCAGCAGTGGTGGCGTCCTAGCGGGAGCTTACGAGACCCAGTACTTC. Protein sequence: CASSGGVLAGAYETQYF.

CDR3 nucleotides: TGCGCCAGCAGCCAAGATGTCGGGGTCGGAGCGCTGAGCTCCTACAATGAGCAGTTCTTC. It is translated as CASSQDVGVGALSSYNEQFF. The chain links TRBV4-1 to TRBJ2-1; a weak D match, TRBD2 (5 bases). In germline, CDR1 is MGHRA, CDR2 YSYEKL. The CDR3 consists of 20 residues. Between the trimmed V and J ends, which lost 0 bases and 0 bases, there was a span of 21 bases.

This chain uses TRBV5-4 with TRBJ2-4; the D gene is possibly TRBD2 (5 bases). CDR1 is SGHNT, CDR2 YYREEE, per germline (reference sequence). V shed 2 bases and J shed 3 bases, with 9 bases lying between them. There are 14 residues in the CDR3. In nucleotides, the CDR3 is TGTGCCAGCAGCTTAGAACGGGACAAAAACATTCAGTACTTC. Protein product: CASSLERDKNIQYF.

The count of this clone is one. The chain couples TRBV2 to TRBJ2-2; D possibly corresponds to TRBD1 (5 bases). The CDR3 sequence is 12 residues long. Between the trimmed V and J ends, which lost 6 bases and 11 bases, there was a span of 13 bases. The germline V gene encodes CDR1 SNHLY and CDR2 FYNNEI. The CDR3 DNA reads as TGTGCCAGCAGCGTAACAGGTCCAGAGCTGTTTTTT. Encoded protein: CASSVTGPELFF.

This clone came up a few times. The sample has other DNA sequences that encode this CDR3 too. This rearrangement joins TRBV9 to TRBJ2-3; 7 bases are a match to TRBD1. This CDR3 is built from 15 residues. V dropped 0 bases and J dropped 4; count of bases not matched to a gene: 5. Germline CDR1 reads SGDLS; CDR2 reads YYNGEE. CDR3 sequence: CASSVAFQGADTQYF. CDR3 coding DNA: TGTGCCAGCAGCGTAGCTTTCCAGGGGGCAGATACGCAGTATTTT.

This clone was recorded once. J is TRBJ1-1 and V is TRBV5-6, with a possible D match to TRBD1 (6 bases). The germline V and J ends were trimmed by 4 bases and 7 bases, with 14 bases remaining between them. Germline lookup yields CDR1 SGHDT and CDR2 YYEEEE. The CDR3 loop spans 13 amino acids. CDR3 sequence reads: CASSPRRQVEAFF. In nucleotides, the CDR3 is TGTGCCAGCAGCCCACGTCGACAGGTTGAAGCTTTCTTT.

The sample holds one count of this clone. This chain uses TRBV15 with TRBJ2-2, with D tentatively TRBD1 (6 bases). Germline V gene data show CDR1 as LNHNV and CDR2 as YYDKDF (reference sequence). The CDR3 runs to 14 residues. The V end was cut by 5 bases, the J end by 3 bases, with 10 bases between. The CDR3 DNA is TGTGCCACCAGCGAACAGGGAGACACCGGGGAGCTGTTTTTT. Protein: CATSEQGDTGELFF.

The genes are TRBV11-2 and TRBJ2-7, with a tentative D call TRBD2 (6 bases). The CDR3 has 17 residues. Per the germline V gene, CDR1 is SGHAT and CDR2 is FQNNGV. With 6 bases removed from V and 2 bases from J, the gap between germline ends came to 23 bases. DNA for the CDR3: TGTGCCAGCAGTAAGATAGGAGGGCGGCTGGCTACCTACGAGCAGTACTTC. Translated, it gives CASSKIGGRLATYEQYF.